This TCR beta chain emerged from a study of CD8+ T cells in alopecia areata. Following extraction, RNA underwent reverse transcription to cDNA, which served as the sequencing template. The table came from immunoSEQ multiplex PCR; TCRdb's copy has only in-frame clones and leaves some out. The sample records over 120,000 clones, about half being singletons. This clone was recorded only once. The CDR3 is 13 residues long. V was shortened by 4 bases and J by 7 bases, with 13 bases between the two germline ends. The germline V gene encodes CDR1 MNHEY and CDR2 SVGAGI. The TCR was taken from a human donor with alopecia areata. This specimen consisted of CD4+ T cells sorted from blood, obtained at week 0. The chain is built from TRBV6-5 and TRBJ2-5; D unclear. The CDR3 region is CASSFGPSRTQYF. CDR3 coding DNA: TGTGCCAGCAGTTTTGGACCTTCCCGGACCCAGTACTTC.